The 7 T cell receptor beta chains given below trace back to one sample, sequenced in a study of identifying expanded T cells in peripheral blood. TCRdb keeps only in-frame clones here, not all; method: immunoSEQ multiplex PCR. The sample gives 55,000 to 60,000 clones, roughly 87% of which show up once; 3% to 4% is in the top ten. Source material: blood. The source of these receptors is a person aged 18 to 69 in good health.

This clone is a singleton in its sample. The gene calls are TRBV2 and TRBJ2-1, with 10 bases lining up with TRBD2. The CDR3 consists of 15 residues. Looked up from germline, CDR1 is SNHLY and CDR2 is FYNNEI. V was clipped by 4 bases and J by 5 bases; unmatched bases: 5. CDR3 coding DNA: TGTGCCAGCAGTGGTTGGACTAGCGGTGACAATGAGCAGTTCTTC. Its protein is CASSGWTSGDNEQFF.

The chain uses TRBV10-3 and TRBJ1-3, with D unresolved. This CDR3 is 12 amino acids long. The germline gives CDR1 ENHRY, CDR2 SYGVKD. Trimming shortened V by 3 bases and J by 1 base, and 1 base separated the two germline ends. Written as DNA, the CDR3 is TGTGCCATCAGTGAATCTGGAAACACCATATATTTT. Amino acids: CAISESGNTIYF.

The chain has TRBV28 and TRBJ2-4; D may be TRBD1 (6 bases). V was pared by 6 bases and J by 2 bases, with 14 bases between. CDR3 size: 15 residues. CDR1 and CDR2 (germline): MDHEN, SYDVKM. This chain's CDR3 is CASSSQGKTKNIQYF. Written as DNA, the CDR3 is TGTGCCAGCAGCTCCCAGGGGAAAACCAAAAACATTCAGTACTTC.

The chain employs TRBV27 and TRBJ1-2, with D unclear. The V gene lost 2 bases and the J gene lost 4 bases, with 5 bases spanning the gap. CDR1 is MNHEY and CDR2 is SMNVEV in the germline V gene (reference sequence). This CDR3 has 12 amino acids. CDR3 in DNA: TGTGCCAGCAGTTTAGGCCCCTATGGCTACACCTTC. Translation gives CASSLGPYGYTF.

The chain combines TRBV7-2 with TRBJ1-1, with D possibly TRBD1 on 5 matching bases. Germline-derived CDR1 and CDR2 are SGHTA and FQGNSA. Trimming pared 2 bases from V and 0 bases from J, leaving 10 bases between. This CDR3 region has 15 residues. The CDR3 region is CASSLTGTMNTEAFF. In DNA, the CDR3 is TGTGCCAGCAGCTTAACGGGGACCATGAACACTGAAGCTTTCTTT.

The genes are TRBV4-1 and TRBJ2-7; TRBD1 aligns across 8 bases. V dropped 2 bases and J dropped 7; count of bases not matched to a gene: 4. Per germline, CDR1 MGHRA and CDR2 YSYEKL. The CDR3 loop spans 13 amino acids. CDR3 nucleotides: TGCGCCAGCAGCCAACCGACAGGGGCAGAGCAGTACTTC. Protein: CASSQPTGAEQYF.

CDR3: CASSLFGQPQHF. Written as DNA, the CDR3 is TGTGCCAGCAGCTTGTTCGGGCAGCCCCAGCATTTT. The rearrangement joins TRBV5-6 to TRBJ1-5; D is unresolved. The V gene's germline CDR1 is SGHDT and CDR2 YYEEEE. The CDR3 loop spans 12 amino acids. V shed 1 base and J shed 7 bases, with 6 bases lying between them.